This T cell receptor beta chain came from a study of PD-1 blockade in classical Hodgkin lymphoma. Profiled with immunoSEQ multiplex PCR; TCRdb holds only in-frame clones, not every one. The profile shows over 25,000 clones, about 90% of them singletons. Study findings and constraints: Newly diagnosed patients had diversity similar to the baseline diversity of complete responders. By C4D1, CD4+ diversity increased significantly, especially in complete responders. No one has yet defined what causes the repertoire differences, which may be disease activity or prior therapy.

Each patient experienced a relapse that followed autologous stem cell transplantation, and brentuximab vedotin exposure varied. After thawing, PBMCs were subjected to magnetic negative selection to isolate CD8+ T cells. About this clone itself: The antigen remains undetermined.

The receptor's source is a human donor with classical Hodgkin lymphoma. The specimen comprised CD8+ T cells from blood, sampled at baseline.

CDR3 DNA sequence: TGTGCCAGCATCTCCAAGGGGGGTGACACCATATATTTT. Its protein product is CASISKGGDTIYF. This rearrangement joins TRBV27 to TRBJ1-3; perhaps TRBD1 as D (6 bases). V gave up 7 bases and J gave up 8 bases, with 15 bases separating them. The CDR3 totals 13 residues. Germline loops: CDR1 MNHEY, CDR2 SMNVEV (reference sequence).